What follows are 22 T cell receptor beta chains derived from one specimen sequenced in a study of molecular identifiers for immune sequencing clone quantification. One entry per CDR3 protein, called by TCRdb with MiXCR from the PCR reads. Altogether approximately 550,000 distinct CDR3 sequences are present, about a fifth being singletons, with the ten largest covering 0.7% to 0.95%. Input material: naive CD8+ T cells from blood, with Jurkat cell RNA spiked in. Subset reported: FACS-sorted CD8+CD4-CCR7+CD45RA+ naive T cells. The receptor set was obtained from a human donor in good health. Some libraries in this study had Jurkat cell RNA spiked in.

Many counts were recorded for this clonotype. The CDR3 region has the DNA TGTGCCAGCAGTCCCCTAGCGGGAGGGTACAATGAGCAGTTCTTC. Translating gives CASSPLAGGYNEQFF. The J gene is TRBJ2-1, the V gene TRBV6-5, with 12 bases identical to TRBD2. The CDR3 contains 15 residues. Trimming cost V 5 bases and J 4 bases; bases outside gene matches: 3. The germline gives CDR1 MNHEY, CDR2 SVGAGI.

This clonotype was seen more than once but under ten times. The chain recombines TRBV20-1 with TRBJ1-2; 9 nucleotides align to TRBD1. CDR1 and CDR2 (germline): DFQATT, SNEGSKA (reference sequence). Trimming took 6 bases from V and 8 from J; bases not matched to a gene: 16. This CDR3 contains 15 residues. This chain's CDR3 is CSAGGPGTGMIGYTF. Written as DNA, the CDR3 is TGCAGTGCCGGGGGACCGGGGACAGGGATGATCGGCTACACCTTC.

Regarding this clonotype: This may be a read error: a much more frequent sequence differs by one nucleotide. The V and J genes are TRBV28 and TRBJ2-5; TRBD1 might be the D (5 bases). Germline CDR1 reads MDHEN; CDR2 reads SYDVKM. The CDR3 sequence is 14 residues long. The CDR3 loop reads CASSLRGFQETQCF. The CDR3 bases are TGTGCCAGCAGTTTAAGGGGCTTCCAAGAGACCCAGTGCTTC.

Comments on this clonotype: Just one base apart from a much larger clone, this may be a read error. The V call is TRBV18, the J call TRBJ1-1, with 7 positions matching TRBD1. CDR3 length: 15 amino acids. Trimming removed 7 bases from V and 2 bases from J; junction bases left unmatched: 10. CDR1 is KGHSH and CDR2 is LQKENI in the germline V gene. CDR3 DNA sequence: TGTGCCAGCTTACAAGGTACAGGGGTTAACACTGAAGCTTTCTTT. Translated: CASLQGTGVNTEAFF.

This clonotype was observed a few times. This rearrangement joins TRBV12-3 or TRBV12-4 to TRBJ2-7, with a weak D call TRBD2 (6 bases). Trimming cost V 5 bases and J 4 bases, with 18 bases left between them. The CDR3 loop spans 15 amino acids. The CDR3 sequence is CASSPYGGGTYEQYF. The CDR3 DNA follows: TGTGCCAGCAGTCCCTACGGGGGTGGAACTTACGAGCAGTACTTC.

With respect to this clonotype: A read error is possible here, since a much larger clone lies one base away. The chain combines TRBV28 with TRBJ1-5, with TRBD1 matching over 11 bases. The V and J ends lost 5 bases and 11 bases, in that order; junction bases with no gene match: 14. The length of the CDR3 is 16 residues. Germline V gene data show CDR1 as MDHEN and CDR2 as SYDVKM. The CDR3 sequence: CASSPGTGGGEAAQHF. The CDR3 region has the DNA TGTGCCAGCAGTCCCGGGACAGGGGGTGGTGAGGCGGCCCAGCATTTT.

A remark on this clonotype: The final CDR3 position lacks the conserved phenylalanine or tryptophan, pointing to a likely read error. The rearrangement links TRBV7-9 to TRBJ1-6; D not resolved. The CDR3 spans 15 residues. Germline lookup yields CDR1 SEHNR and CDR2 FQNEAQ (reference sequence). Trimming pared 1 base from V and 7 bases from J, leaving 11 bases between. The CDR3 sequence: CASSLVRGGNSPLHS. DNA of the CDR3: TGTGCCAGCAGCTTAGTCCGGGGAGGCAATTCACCCCTCCACTCT.

This clonotype was found a few times. This is likely a read error, given that the CDR3 carries no conserved phenylalanine or tryptophan at its end. The chain combines TRBV29-1 with TRBJ1-1; D unclear. The CDR3 is 15 residues long. Trimming cost V 2 bases and J 2 bases, with 15 bases left between them. Germline values: CDR1 SQVTM, CDR2 ANQGSEA. The CDR3 coding sequence is TGCAGCGTTGAACCCCCTCTCTTTTCCAACACTGAAGCTTTCCTT. This codes for CSVEPPLFSNTEAFL.

This clonotype was seen a handful of times. The V call is TRBV14, the J call TRBJ1-3, with D uncertain. Germline V CDR1 and CDR2: SGHDN, FVKESK. The CDR3 is 15 amino acids. Trimming shortened V by 1 base and J by 8 bases, and 15 bases separated the two germline ends. CDR3 region: CASSQALQLEDTIYF. DNA for the CDR3: TGTGCCAGCAGCCAAGCTTTACAATTAGAAGACACCATATATTTT.

Comments on this clonotype: Sequence at one end of the junction differs from germline and may be a read error. This chain connects TRBV4-3 to TRBJ2-7; D tentatively fits TRBD1 or TRBD2 (5 bases each). CDR3 length: 14 residues. CDR1 is LGHNA and CDR2 is YSLEER in the germline V gene. The CDR3 is CASSPFRESYELYF. The CDR3 nucleotides read TGCGCCAGCAGCCCCTTCAGGGAGTCGTACGAGCTGTACTTC.

This clonotype was found many times. This chain joins TRBV20-1 and TRBJ1-2; D remains ambiguous. Trimming took 1 base from V and 3 from J, leaving 9 bases between them. CDR1 is DFQATT and CDR2 is SNEGSKA in the germline V gene (reference sequence). The CDR3 runs 13 residues. The CDR3 DNA follows: TGCAGTGCTAGAGTCCAGGAGGACTATGGCTACACCTTC. Translation gives CSARVQEDYGYTF.

There are a few counts of this clonotype. The V and J genes are TRBV20-1 and TRBJ2-7, with 8 bases lining up with TRBD2. CDR3 length: 16 amino acids. Looked up from germline, CDR1 is DFQATT and CDR2 is SNEGSKA (reference sequence). V was pared by 0 bases and J by 4 bases, with 11 bases of the junction left unmatched. CDR3 amino acids: CSARDTAGTSLYEQYF. CDR3 in DNA: TGCAGTGCTAGAGATACGGCCGGGACTAGTTTATACGAGCAGTACTTC.

This clonotype was detected only a few times. The rearrangement joins TRBV7-9 to TRBJ1-6; a weak D match, TRBD1 (5 bases). The CDR3 is 15 residues long. V was trimmed by 6 bases and J by 4 bases, leaving 13 bases between them. Per the germline V gene, CDR1 is SEHNR and CDR2 is FQNEAQ (reference sequence). The CDR3 nucleotides read TGTGCCAGCAGTCCTCAGGGAGGATATAATTCACCCCTCCACTTT. Protein product: CASSPQGGYNSPLHF.

This clonotype was counted between two and nine times. V is TRBV7-9 and J is TRBJ2-1; D is unclear. CDR1 is SEHNR and CDR2 is FQNEAQ in the germline V gene (reference sequence). V was trimmed by 5 bases and J by 6 bases, leaving 11 bases between them. There are 13 residues in the CDR3. The CDR3 sequence is CASSQSVSNEQFF. As DNA, the CDR3 is TGTGCCAGCAGCCAGTCGGTCTCCAATGAGCAGTTCTTC.

This clonotype was observed at least ten times. V gene TRBV7-2 combines with J gene TRBJ2-7; TRBD2 might be the D (5 bases). Trimming took off 4 bases at V and 4 bases at J, with 8 bases between the two ends. Germline assignment: CDR1 SGHTA and CDR2 FQGNSA. CDR3 length: 12 amino acids. The CDR3 DNA reads as TGTGCCAGCAGCTCGCCGGGGTACGAGCAGTACTTC. Its protein is CASSSPGYEQYF.

Ten or more counts support this clonotype. The rearrangement links TRBV28 to TRBJ1-5, with TRBD1 as a possible D gene (6 bases). Germline loops: CDR1 MDHEN, CDR2 SYDVKM. Trimming stripped 7 bases from V and 4 bases from J, with 14 bases between. This CDR3 contains 14 residues. DNA of the CDR3: TGTGCCAGCATGGGGGGGGCTTGGAATCAGCCCCAGCATTTT. Encoded protein: CASMGGAWNQPQHF.

About this clonotype: With a much larger clone just one base away, this may be a read error. This chain uses TRBV25-1 with TRBJ2-5, with D uncertain. This CDR3 comprises 12 residues. The V gene's germline CDR1 is MGHDK and CDR2 SYGVNS. DNA of the CDR3: TGTGCCAGCAGTGAATCAGGAGAGACCCAGTGCTTC. Amino acids: CASSESGETQCF.

This clonotype was observed a few times. The chain links TRBV19 to TRBJ1-2; 9 bases map to TRBD1. This CDR3 has 16 residues. V lost 5 bases and J lost 5; bases outside the gene matches: 12. Germline V lookup: CDR1 LNHDA, CDR2 SQIVND (reference sequence). In DNA form, the CDR3 reads TGTGCCAGTAGTTACTATCGTACAGGGGGCGGATATGGCTACACCTTC. It is translated as CASSYYRTGGGYGYTF. Combining the CDR3 with reference TRBV19 and TRBJ1-2 gives the whole variable domain DGGITQSPKYLFRKEGQNVTLSCEQNLNHDAMYWYRQDPGQGLRLIYYSQIVNDFQKGDIAEGYSVSREKKESFPLTVTSAQKNPTAFYLCASSYYRTGGGYGYTFGSGTRLTVV.

V is TRBV4-1 and J is TRBJ2-7, with D unclear. V lost 3 bases and J lost 2, with 17 bases in between. The germline V gene has CDR1 MGHRA and CDR2 YSYEKL. The CDR3 contains 16 residues. CDR3 DNA sequence: TGCGCCAGCAGCCACTCCCCCCAAGGTGGGACCTACGAGCAGTACTTC. The encoded protein is CASSHSPQGGTYEQYF.

This clonotype has just a few counts. The genes are TRBV6-2 or TRBV6-3 and TRBJ2-7; 11 bases align to TRBD2. Per the germline V gene, CDR1 is MNHEY and CDR2 is SVGEGT. V was clipped by 4 bases and J by 5 bases; unmatched bases: 7. The CDR3 sequence is 15 residues long. Written as DNA, the CDR3 is TGTGCCAGCAGTTCTACACTAGCGGGAGCCGACGAGCAGTACTTC. Amino acids: CASSSTLAGADEQYF.

As for this clonotype: Given a much more abundant clone one base away, this may be a read error. For the CDR3, the DNA is TGTGCCAGCAGTGAAGCATGGGGCGCGGATGAAAAACTGCTTTTT. Its protein is CASSEAWGADEKLLF. The V and J genes are TRBV2 and TRBJ1-4, with a weak D call TRBD1 (5 bases). The germline V gene encodes CDR1 SNHLY and CDR2 FYNNEI. The CDR3 is made up of 15 amino acids.

V gene TRBV12-3 or TRBV12-4 combines with J gene TRBJ2-7; TRBD2 matches 12 bases. Trimming at V came to 2 bases and at J to 5 bases, leaving 4 bases not matched to a gene. The CDR3 is 15 residues long. Here the CDR3 DNA reads TGTGCCAGCAGTTTAAGACTAGCGGGGGAGCACGAGCAGTACTTC. Protein product: CASSLRLAGEHEQYF.